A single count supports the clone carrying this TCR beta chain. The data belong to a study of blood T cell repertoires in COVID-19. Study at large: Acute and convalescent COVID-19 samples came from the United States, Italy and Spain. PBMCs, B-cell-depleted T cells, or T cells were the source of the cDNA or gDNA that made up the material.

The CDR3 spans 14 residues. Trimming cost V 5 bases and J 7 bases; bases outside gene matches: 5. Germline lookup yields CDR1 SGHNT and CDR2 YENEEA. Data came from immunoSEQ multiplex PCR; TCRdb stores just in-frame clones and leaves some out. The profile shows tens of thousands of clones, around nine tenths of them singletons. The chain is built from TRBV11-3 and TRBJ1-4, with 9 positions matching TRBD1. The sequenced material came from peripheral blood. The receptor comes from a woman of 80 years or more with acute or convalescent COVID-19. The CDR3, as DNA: TGTGCCAGCAGCGCCGGACAGGGGAGTGAAAAACTGTTTTTT. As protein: CASSAGQGSEKLFF.